These 13 T cell receptor beta chains originate from one sample sequenced in a study of CD8+ T cells in alopecia areata. Treatment: oral pan-JAK inhibitor, 5-10 mg twice daily. Following RNA extraction, reverse transcription yielded cDNA that acted as the sequencing template. Method: immunoSEQ multiplex PCR; TCRdb's copy keeps in-frame clones and lacks some. The data contain more than 200,000 clones, roughly 40% of them singletons. This specimen was CD4+ T cells sorted from blood, taken at approximately week 37, from a patient treated with tofacitinib. The receptors here all came from a human donor with alopecia areata.

This chain uses TRBV18 with TRBJ1-1; TRBD1 matches at 9 bases. CDR3 length: 14 residues. The ends lost 1 base at V and 11 bases at J; junction bases unmatched: 8. Germline V lookup: CDR1 KGHSH, CDR2 LQKENI. For the CDR3, the DNA is TGTGCCAGCTCACCACAGGGACAGGGAATCACGGCTTTCTTT. It translates to CASSPQGQGITAFF.

This clone has just a few counts. J is TRBJ2-1 and V is TRBV5-4, with 14 bases identical to TRBD2. J gave up 7 bases and V 4 bases, and 13 bases lay outside the gene matches. CDR3 length: 18 residues. Germline lookup yields CDR1 SGHNT and CDR2 YYREEE (reference sequence). The CDR3 here is CASSAGLAGAPGGNEQFF. The CDR3 coding sequence is TGTGCCAGCAGCGCGGGACTAGCGGGAGCCCCGGGTGGAAATGAGCAGTTCTTC.

V usage is TRBV30 and J usage is TRBJ1-2; D may be TRBD1 (5 bases). Germline CDR1 is GTSNPN and CDR2 is SVGIG (reference sequence). CDR3 length equals 13 residues. Trimming shortened V by 2 bases and J by 1 base, and 8 bases separated the two germline ends. The CDR3 nucleotides are TGTGCCTGGAGTCCGGGGGGTAACTATGGCTACACCTTC. It specifies CAWSPGGNYGYTF. The whole variable domain, remainder taken from reference TRBV30 and TRBJ1-2, is SQTIHQWPATLVQPVGSPLSLECTVEGTSNPNLYWYRQAAGRGLQLLFYSVGIGQISSEVPQNLSASRPQDRQFILSSKKLLLSDSGFYLCAWSPGGNYGYTFGSGTRLTVV.

V and J are TRBV23-1 and TRBJ2-2; D may match TRBD1 or TRBD2 (5 bases each). TRBV23-1 is an ORF for which the function is uncertain. The CDR3 is 16 amino acids. V shed 2 bases and J shed 0 bases, with 10 bases lying between them. CDR3 amino acids: CASSQVGPTNTGELFF. DNA of the CDR3: TGCGCCAGCAGTCAAGTGGGACCGACGAACACCGGGGAGCTGTTTTTT.

Concerning this clone: Its ends do not fully match the called genes, so a read error is possible. This sequence joins TRBV4-1 and TRBJ2-2, with TRBD2 identical over 16 bases. Per germline, CDR1 MGHRA and CDR2 YSYEKL. The CDR3 consists of 19 residues. The CDR3 sequence is CASSLTGTSGRAGTRELFF. CDR3 in DNA: TGCGCCAGCAGCCTAACCGGGACTAGCGGGAGGGCTGGCACCAGGGAGCTGTTTTTT.

V gene TRBV7-9 combines with J gene TRBJ1-1, with D uncertain. V lost 2 bases and J lost 4, with 20 bases in between. This CDR3 is 17 amino acids long. Germline assignment: CDR1 SEHNR and CDR2 FQNEAQ (reference sequence). The CDR3, as DNA: TGTGCCAGCAGCTTATCGGGGTCCGAATCTTGGGGCACTGAAGCTTTCTTT. Amino acids: CASSLSGSESWGTEAFF.

CDR3 sequence reads: CASSLLGWTGELFF. The CDR3 nucleotides are TGCGCCAGCAGCTTGTTAGGGTGGACCGGGGAGCTGTTTTTT. V gene TRBV5-1 combines with J gene TRBJ2-2, with no clear D. This CDR3 has 14 amino acids. Trimming removed 1 base at V and 5 bases at J, with 9 bases between. Germline CDR1 is SGHRS and CDR2 is YFSETQ.

The chain links TRBV25-1 to TRBJ2-5; a weak D match, TRBD1 (6 bases). V was shortened by 2 bases and J by 4 bases, with 17 bases between the two germline ends. Germline CDR1 and CDR2: MGHDK and SYGVNS. The CDR3 consists of 16 residues. This chain's CDR3 is CASSEVGQWGPETQYF. DNA of the CDR3: TGTGCCAGCAGTGAAGTTGGTCAGTGGGGGCCAGAGACCCAGTACTTC.

This clone was observed a few times. The genes are TRBV9 and TRBJ2-7; maybe TRBD1 (6 bases). Trimming took off 0 bases at V and 4 bases at J, with 11 bases between the two ends. The germline V gene has CDR1 SGDLS and CDR2 YYNGEE. The length of the CDR3 is 14 residues. For the CDR3, the DNA is TGTGCCAGCAGCGTAGGGGCAGGGGAGTACGAGCAGTACTTC. This sequence encodes CASSVGAGEYEQYF. The full variable domain, in which reference TRBV9 and TRBJ2-7 provide the parts outside the CDR3, is DSGVTQTPKHLITATGQRVTLRCSPRSGDLSVYWYQQSLDQGLQFLIQYYNGEERAKGNILERFSAQQFPDLHSELNLSSLELGDSALYFCASSVGAGEYEQYFGPGTRLTVT.

This CDR3 is CASSAPGTSNEQYF. DNA for the CDR3: TGTGCCAGCAGCGCACCCGGGACATCCAACGAGCAGTACTTC. The chain uses TRBV9 and TRBJ2-7; possibly TRBD1 for D (6 bases). Germline CDR1 SGDLS, CDR2 YYNGEE. V lost 3 bases and J 5 bases, leaving 15 bases between the germline ends. The CDR3 loop spans 14 amino acids. The whole variable domain, filled in from reference TRBV9 and TRBJ2-7, reads DSGVTQTPKHLITATGQRVTLRCSPRSGDLSVYWYQQSLDQGLQFLIQYYNGEERAKGNILERFSAQQFPDLHSELNLSSLELGDSALYFCASSAPGTSNEQYFGPGTRLTVT.

This clone was seen a few times. The chain combines TRBV11-2 with TRBJ1-1, with D tentatively TRBD1 (5 bases). The CDR3 consists of 15 residues. With 0 bases removed from V and 3 bases from J, the gap between germline ends came to 11 bases. From germline, CDR1 is SGHAT and CDR2 FQNNGV. CDR3 residues: CASSLETQVYTEAFF. As DNA, the CDR3 is TGTGCCAGCAGCTTAGAAACACAGGTTTACACTGAAGCTTTCTTT.

Only a few counts were recorded for this clone. The genes are TRBV5-1 and TRBJ2-5, with D possibly called TRBD1 or TRBD2 (5 bases each). Trimming pared 4 bases from V and 5 bases from J, leaving 18 bases between. The CDR3 is 15 residues long. Per germline, CDR1 SGHRS and CDR2 YFSETQ. The CDR3 nucleotides are TGCGCCAGCAGCCGCGAGACTACGGGACGGGAGACCCAGTACTTC. Residues: CASSRETTGRETQYF.

V is TRBV7-8 and J is TRBJ1-2, with D perhaps TRBD1 (5 bases). The CDR3 covers 16 residues. Trimming took off 6 bases at V and 4 bases at J, with 21 bases between the two ends. The germline CDR1 and CDR2 sequences are SGHVS and FQNEAQ. In DNA form, the CDR3 reads TGTGCCAGCAGGGCCTCGACGGGCAGGGCGAGCTATGGCTACACCTTC. It encodes CASRASTGRASYGYTF.